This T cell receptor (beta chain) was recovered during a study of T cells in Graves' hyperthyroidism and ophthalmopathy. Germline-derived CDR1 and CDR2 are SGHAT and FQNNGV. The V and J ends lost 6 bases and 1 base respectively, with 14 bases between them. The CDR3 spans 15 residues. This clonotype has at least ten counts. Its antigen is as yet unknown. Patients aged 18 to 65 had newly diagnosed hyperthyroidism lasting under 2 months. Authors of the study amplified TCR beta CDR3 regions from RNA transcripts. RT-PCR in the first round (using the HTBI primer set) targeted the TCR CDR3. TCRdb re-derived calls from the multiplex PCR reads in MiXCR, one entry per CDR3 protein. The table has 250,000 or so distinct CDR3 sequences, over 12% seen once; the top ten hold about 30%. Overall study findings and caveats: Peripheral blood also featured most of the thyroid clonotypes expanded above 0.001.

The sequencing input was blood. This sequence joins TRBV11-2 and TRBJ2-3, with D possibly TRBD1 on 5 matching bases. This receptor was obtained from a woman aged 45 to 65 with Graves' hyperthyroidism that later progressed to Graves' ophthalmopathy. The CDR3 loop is CASRLLRVGTDTQYF. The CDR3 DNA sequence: TGTGCCAGCAGACTTCTCAGGGTTGGCACAGATACGCAGTATTTT. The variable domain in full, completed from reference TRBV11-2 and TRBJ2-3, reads EAGVAQSPRYKIIEKRQSVAFWCNPISGHATLYWYQQILGQGPKLLIQFQNNGVVDDSQLPKDRFSAERLKGVDSTLKIQPAKLEDSAVYLCASRLLRVGTDTQYFGPGTRLTVL.